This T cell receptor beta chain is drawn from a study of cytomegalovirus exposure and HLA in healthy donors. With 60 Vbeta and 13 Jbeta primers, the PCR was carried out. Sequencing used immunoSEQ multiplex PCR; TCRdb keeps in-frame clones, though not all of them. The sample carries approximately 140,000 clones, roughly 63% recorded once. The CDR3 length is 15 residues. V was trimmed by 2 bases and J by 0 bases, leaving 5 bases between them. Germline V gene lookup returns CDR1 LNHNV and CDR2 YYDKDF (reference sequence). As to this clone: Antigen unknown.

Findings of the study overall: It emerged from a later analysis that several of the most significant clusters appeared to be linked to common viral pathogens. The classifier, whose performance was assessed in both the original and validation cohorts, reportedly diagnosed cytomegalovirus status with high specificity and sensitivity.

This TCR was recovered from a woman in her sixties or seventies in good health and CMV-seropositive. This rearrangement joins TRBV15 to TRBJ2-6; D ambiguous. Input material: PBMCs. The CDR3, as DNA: TGTGCCACCAGCAGACAGTCCTCTGGGGCCAACGTCCTGACTTTC. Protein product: CATSRQSSGANVLTF. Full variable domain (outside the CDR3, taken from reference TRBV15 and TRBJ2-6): DAMVIQNPRYQVTQFGKPVTLSCSQTLNHNVMYWYQQKSSQAPKLLFHYYDKDFNNEADTPDNFQSRRPNTSFCFLDIRSPGLGDTAMYLCATSRQSSGANVLTFGAGSRLTVL.